These 27 T cell receptor beta chains came from one sample sequenced in a study of T cells in Graves' hyperthyroidism and ophthalmopathy. The investigators amplified TCR beta CDR3 regions from RNA transcripts. TCR CDR3 regions were first amplified by RT-PCR with HTBI primers. TCRdb analysed the multiplex PCR reads with MiXCR anew, one entry per CDR3 protein. Among about 180,000 distinct CDR3 sequences listed, about 18% were seen once. The specimen sequenced was blood. These TCRs come from a woman between 45 and 65 years old with Graves' hyperthyroidism.

This clonotype was counted at least ten times. This chain connects TRBV5-1 to TRBJ2-7, with D possibly called TRBD1 or TRBD2 (5 bases each). This CDR3 is 15 amino acids long. From germline, CDR1 is SGHRS and CDR2 YFSETQ. V lost 0 bases to trimming and J lost 0 bases, with 10 bases between them. In DNA, the CDR3 is TGCGCCAGCAGCTTGGCAGCCGGGACCTCCTACGAGCAGTACTTC. Translated, it gives CASSLAAGTSYEQYF.

This clonotype was detected ten times or more. This chain connects TRBV6-5 to TRBJ2-7, with D possibly TRBD1 on 5 matching bases. Trimming stripped 4 bases from V and 3 bases from J, with 16 bases between. The germline CDR1 and CDR2 sequences are MNHEY and SVGAGI. CDR3 size: 15 residues. The CDR3 reads CASSSPRVPLYEQYF. The CDR3 DNA reads TGTGCCAGCAGTTCCCCCAGGGTCCCACTCTACGAGCAGTACTTC.

This clonotype came up many times. V gene TRBV9 combines with J gene TRBJ1-1, with TRBD1 matching over 10 bases. The CDR3 extends over 15 amino acids. Per germline, CDR1 SGDLS and CDR2 YYNGEE. V lost 4 bases and J lost 3; bases outside the gene matches: 6. As DNA, the CDR3 is TGTGCCAGCAGCCCCGGGACAGGGGAGGACACTGAAGCTTTCTTT. It codes for CASSPGTGEDTEAFF.

This clonotype was detected many times. The chain recombines TRBV7-2 with TRBJ1-2; D uncertain. Between the trimmed V and J ends, which lost 2 bases and 3 bases, there was a span of 13 bases. The germline gives CDR1 SGHTA, CDR2 FQGNSA. The CDR3 covers 15 residues. The CDR3 sequence: CASSLTFFLDYGYTF. The CDR3 DNA reads as TGTGCCAGCAGCTTAACCTTTTTCCTTGACTATGGCTACACCTTC.

This clonotype appeared many times. The chain carries TRBV25-1 and TRBJ2-1; D is uncertain. V lost 1 base to trimming and J lost 4 bases, with 8 bases between them. CDR1 is MGHDK and CDR2 is SYGVNS in the germline V gene. The CDR3 length is 14 residues. The CDR3 nucleotides are TGTGCCAGCAGTGAATTTAACTCTTACAATGAGCAGTTCTTC. It encodes CASSEFNSYNEQFF.

The table lists this clonotype with many counts. The chain is built from TRBV12-3 or TRBV12-4 and TRBJ2-5; 8 positions match TRBD2. The ends lost 6 bases at V and 5 bases at J; junction bases unmatched: 11. The CDR3 sequence is 15 residues long. The CDR3 DNA reads TGTGCCAGCAGGCCCTCGGGGCGGGGGGTGGAGACCCAGTACTTC. Translation gives CASRPSGRGVETQYF.

This clonotype appeared many times. This rearrangement joins TRBV27 to TRBJ2-7; 8 bases fit TRBD1. Trimming took 8 bases from V and 2 from J; bases not matched to a gene: 8. Germline V gene sequence: CDR1 MNHEY, CDR2 SMNVEV (reference sequence). CDR3 length: 14 residues. The CDR3, as DNA: TGTGCCAGCGCTCAAGGGACAGGAGCCTACGAGCAGTACTTC. As protein: CASAQGTGAYEQYF.

This clonotype has ten or more counts. J is TRBJ2-1 and V is TRBV2; no clear D gene. The germline CDR1 and CDR2 sequences are SNHLY and FYNNEI. The CDR3 length is 11 residues. Trimming removed 6 bases from V and 3 bases from J, with 3 bases in between. CDR3 region: CASRGYNEQFF. CDR3 coding DNA: TGTGCCAGCAGAGGCTACAATGAGCAGTTCTTC.

At least ten counts were recorded for this clonotype. The J gene is TRBJ2-7, the V gene TRBV20-1; TRBD1 or TRBD2 may be the D gene (6 bases each). CDR1 and CDR2 (germline): DFQATT, SNEGSKA (reference sequence). V was shortened by 4 bases and J by 3 bases, with 7 bases between the two germline ends. The CDR3 consists of 11 residues. This CDR3 reads CSAKGGYEQYF. The CDR3 region has the DNA TGCAGTGCTAAGGGGGGCTACGAGCAGTACTTC.

This clonotype was seen at least ten times. This sequence joins TRBV29-1 and TRBJ2-7; no reliable D call. Germline CDR1 SQVTM, CDR2 ANQGSEA. This CDR3 region has 12 residues. Trimming cost V 1 base and J 2 bases, with 6 bases left between them. The CDR3 here is CSVEGTTYEQYF. Written as DNA, the CDR3 is TGCAGCGTTGAAGGTACTACCTACGAGCAGTACTTC.

This clonotype was counted many times. The genes are TRBV5-1 and TRBJ2-3, with a tentative D call TRBD2 (6 bases). The germline V gene has CDR1 SGHRS and CDR2 YFSETQ. This CDR3 has 14 residues. V shed 0 bases and J shed 6 bases, with 11 bases lying between them. CDR3 residues: CASSLGGGGDTQYF. The CDR3 bases are TGCGCCAGCAGCTTGGGTGGGGGAGGCGATACGCAGTATTTT.

This clonotype was observed at least ten times. This rearrangement joins TRBV5-1 to TRBJ1-1; D is perhaps TRBD1 (6 bases). V shed 1 base and J shed 4 bases, with 20 bases lying between them. Per germline, CDR1 SGHRS and CDR2 YFSETQ. This CDR3 is built from 17 residues. The CDR3 bases are TGCGCCAGCAGCTTGTTAGGGGGAAAGATCTCCTTCACTGAAGCTTTCTTT. Translated: CASSLLGGKISFTEAFF.

This clonotype was recorded many times. This chain uses TRBV15 with TRBJ1-6; D is unclear. This CDR3 has 15 residues. Germline-derived CDR1 and CDR2 are LNHNV and YYDKDF (reference sequence). V was pared by 0 bases and J by 7 bases, with 10 bases between. The CDR3 nucleotides are TGTGCCACCAGCAGAGATGGTCAGGACAATTCACCCCTCCACTTT. It yields the protein CATSRDGQDNSPLHF.

This clonotype was seen many times. The CDR3 loop reads CASSVEGDTEAFF. The CDR3 DNA sequence: TGCGCCAGCAGTGTGGAGGGGGACACTGAAGCTTTCTTT. The chain employs TRBV10-2 and TRBJ1-1; a weak D match, TRBD1 (6 bases). CDR1 WSHSY and CDR2 SAAADI come from the germline V gene. Trimming shortened V by 4 bases and J by 3 bases, and 9 bases separated the two germline ends. This CDR3 contains 13 residues.

This clonotype showed up just a few times. The chain carries TRBV4-2 and TRBJ2-5; TRBD2 is a possible D gene (5 bases). In germline, CDR1 is LGHNA, CDR2 YNFKEQ. This CDR3 contains 18 residues. V shed 1 base and J shed 2 bases, with 20 bases lying between them. The CDR3: CASSQVRYPGAGQETQYF. CDR3 sequence (DNA): TGTGCCAGCAGCCAAGTTCGGTACCCTGGTGCGGGTCAAGAGACCCAGTACTTC.

This clonotype was observed many times. This chain links TRBV20-1 with TRBJ2-3, with D maybe TRBD2 (5 bases). This CDR3 is 16 amino acids long. Germline assignment: CDR1 DFQATT and CDR2 SNEGSKA (reference sequence). Trimming took off 4 bases at V and 5 bases at J, with 22 bases between the two ends. The CDR3 DNA sequence: TGCAGTGCTACCCTTTTAGTGAGGAGCGGTCGAGATACGCAGTATTTT. Its translation is CSATLLVRSGRDTQYF.

In the case of this clonotype: This may arise from a read error, as a much more abundant clone is one base away. The rearrangement uses TRBV19 and TRBJ1-5; D unclear. The CDR3 has 12 amino acids. Germline V gene lookup returns CDR1 LNHDA and CDR2 SQIVND (reference sequence). The V gene lost 7 bases and the J gene lost 7 bases, with 11 bases spanning the gap. The CDR3 here is CASTDSGQPQHF. As DNA, the CDR3 is TGTGCCAGTACTGATTCGGGGCAGCCCCAGCATTTT. Filled out from reference TRBV19 and TRBJ1-5, the complete variable domain reads DGGITQSPKYLFRKEGQNVTLSCEQNLNHDAMYWYRQDPGQGLRLIYYSQIVNDFQKGDIAEGYSVSREKKESFPLTVTSAQKNPTAFYLCASTDSGQPQHFGDGTRLSIL.

This clonotype was detected ten times or more. This chain uses TRBV28 with TRBJ2-7, with a possible D match to TRBD1 (6 bases). Germline V CDR1 and CDR2: MDHEN, SYDVKM. Between the trimmed V and J ends, which lost 6 bases and 3 bases, there was a span of 18 bases. This CDR3 spans 15 amino acids. In DNA form, the CDR3 reads TGTGCCAGCAGCACAGGACAGACGGGGCTCTACGAGCAGTACTTC. Protein sequence: CASSTGQTGLYEQYF.

This clonotype was seen only once. V and J are TRBV6-1 and TRBJ2-5; 7 bases fit TRBD1. Germline assignment: CDR1 MNHNS and CDR2 SASEGT. Trimming removed 5 bases from V and 12 bases from J; junction bases left unmatched: 18. The CDR3 contains 15 residues. The chain's CDR3 is CASSLKPVPTGLKYF. CDR3 in DNA: TGTGCCAGCAGTCTAAAACCCGTCCCGACAGGGTTGAAGTACTTC.

This clonotype was counted many times. The chain couples TRBV19 to TRBJ2-3, with D unclear. Germline CDR1 is LNHDA and CDR2 is SQIVND (reference sequence). The CDR3 length is 13 residues. Trimming shortened V by 3 bases and J by 8 bases, and 12 bases separated the two germline ends. CDR3 bases: TGTGCCAGTAGTATCAGTTCCGGCTCTACGCAGTATTTT. It specifies CASSISSGSTQYF.

This clonotype appeared many times. This chain connects TRBV12-3 or TRBV12-4 to TRBJ1-1, with a tentative D call TRBD1 (5 bases). The CDR3 length is 14 residues. V was cut by 6 bases and J by 8 bases, with 19 bases left in between. The CDR3 sequence: CASSRHGTAGEAFF. In DNA, the CDR3 is TGTGCCAGCAGCCGACACGGGACGGCAGGGGAAGCTTTCTTT.

The V and J genes are TRBV4-3 and TRBJ2-5; perhaps TRBD1 as D (6 bases). From germline, CDR1 is LGHNA and CDR2 YSLEER. Trimming left V 4 bases short and J 5 bases short, with 17 bases between. This CDR3 is built from 15 residues. CDR3 protein: CASSPKGGRSETQYF. CDR3 DNA sequence: TGCGCCAGCAGCCCAAAAGGGGGACGTTCGGAGACCCAGTACTTC.

This clonotype was seen many times. The rearrangement joins TRBV20-1 to TRBJ2-1; D possibly matches TRBD1 or TRBD2 (6 bases each). V shed 3 bases and J shed 7 bases, with 22 bases lying between them. Germline CDR1 is DFQATT and CDR2 is SNEGSKA (reference sequence). The CDR3 sequence is 16 residues long. CDR3 protein: CSASRGPGPGINEQFF. The CDR3 DNA reads as TGCAGTGCTAGTCGGGGGCCGGGACCCGGTATTAATGAGCAGTTCTTC.

Remarks on this clonotype: A read error may produce the germline difference seen at one junction end. This chain links TRBV3-1 with TRBJ2-1, with 7 bases matching TRBD2. This CDR3 is 14 amino acids long. Per germline, CDR1 LGHDT and CDR2 YNNKEL (reference sequence). CDR3 DNA: TGTGCCAGCAGCCCCCAAAGGGACTACAATGAGCAGTCCTTC. Translating it yields CASSPQRDYNEQSF.

Ten or more counts support this clonotype. The chain combines TRBV12-3 or TRBV12-4 with TRBJ2-5; D is uncertain. Trimming removed 3 bases at V and 2 bases at J, with 7 bases between. The CDR3 is 13 residues long. CDR3 nucleotide sequence: TGTGCCAGCAGTTTGACCACTCAAGAGACCCAGTACTTC. Translating gives CASSLTTQETQYF.

This clonotype appeared a few times. The chain links TRBV27 to TRBJ2-3, with TRBD1 matching 9 bases. Per germline, CDR1 MNHEY and CDR2 SMNVEV (reference sequence). Losses at the gene ends were 0 bases for V and 1 base for J; bases not matched to a gene: 8. The CDR3 spans 18 residues. In DNA, the CDR3 is TGTGCCAGCAGTTTATCGCCCCGAACAGGGGGCCGCACAGATACGCAGTATTTT. The encoded protein is CASSLSPRTGGRTDTQYF.

This clonotype was detected many times. The rearrangement joins TRBV29-1 to TRBJ2-3, with 7 nucleotides matching TRBD1. Germline V CDR1 and CDR2: SQVTM, ANQGSEA. This CDR3 spans 15 amino acids. With 2 bases clipped from V and 0 bases from J, the junction kept 5 bases outside the gene matches. The CDR3 protein is CSVEPGTVSTDTQYF. The CDR3 nucleotides are TGCAGCGTTGAACCTGGGACAGTTAGCACAGATACGCAGTATTTT.